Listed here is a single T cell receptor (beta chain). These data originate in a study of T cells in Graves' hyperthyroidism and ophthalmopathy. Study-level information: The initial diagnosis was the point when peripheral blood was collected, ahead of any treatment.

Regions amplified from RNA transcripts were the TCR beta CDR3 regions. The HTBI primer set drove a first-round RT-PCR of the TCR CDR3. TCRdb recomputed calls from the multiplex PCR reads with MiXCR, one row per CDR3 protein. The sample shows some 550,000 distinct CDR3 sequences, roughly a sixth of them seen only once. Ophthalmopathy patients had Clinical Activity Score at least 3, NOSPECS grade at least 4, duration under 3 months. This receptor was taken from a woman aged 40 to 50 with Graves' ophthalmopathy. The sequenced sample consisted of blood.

The CDR3 sequence is CASSIGSGTYNEQFF. CDR3 nucleotide sequence: TGTGCCAGTAGTATAGGGAGCGGGACCTACAATGAGCAGTTCTTC. The genes are TRBV19 and TRBJ2-1; 7 nucleotides agree with TRBD2. CDR3 size: 15 residues. Germline values: CDR1 LNHDA, CDR2 SQIVND (reference sequence). V gave up 1 base and J gave up 2 bases; unmatched junction bases: 2.